This T cell receptor beta chain was captured in a study of memory B cells and T cells in multiple sclerosis. The study, taken as a whole, reports: Normalization was needed because clone-set size differences affected shared clonotype counts.

Losses at the gene ends were 3 bases for V and 8 bases for J; bases not matched to a gene: 6. The CDR3 is made up of 13 amino acids. Germline loops: CDR1 LNHDA, CDR2 SQIVND (reference sequence). Stimulus-free culture yielded autoproliferating CFSE-dim and non-proliferating CFSE-high T cells, each sequenced separately. Replicate wells were pooled after six to eight days of stimulus-free culture of 5x10^7 CFSE-labeled PBMCs. PBMCs were labeled with approximately 0.53 uM CFSE and cultured without exogenous stimuli. Of note for this clone: Its matching antigen is unknown.

Produced via immunoSEQ multiplex PCR; TCRdb's table is partial and in-frame only. The sample includes 30,000 or so clones, about 84% of them seen just once. The TCR sequence derives from a human donor with multiple sclerosis. Material for sequencing was PBMCs from blood kept in culture. The chain carries TRBV19 and TRBJ1-1; 7 nucleotides line up with TRBD1. CDR3 region: CASSMYGTDEAFF. CDR3 coding DNA: TGTGCCAGTAGTATGTATGGGACAGACGAAGCTTTCTTT.